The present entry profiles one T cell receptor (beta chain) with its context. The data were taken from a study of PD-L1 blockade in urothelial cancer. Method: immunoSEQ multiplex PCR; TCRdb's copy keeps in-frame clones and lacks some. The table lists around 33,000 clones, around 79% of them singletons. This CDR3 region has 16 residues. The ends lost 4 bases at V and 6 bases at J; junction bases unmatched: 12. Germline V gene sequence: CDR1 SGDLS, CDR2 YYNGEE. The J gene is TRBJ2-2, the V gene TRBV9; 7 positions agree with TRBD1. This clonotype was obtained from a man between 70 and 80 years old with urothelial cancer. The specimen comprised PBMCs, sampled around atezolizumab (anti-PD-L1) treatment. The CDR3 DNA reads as TGTGCCAGCAGCCACGAGATGGCAGGGGGAGCCGGGGAGCTGTTTTTT. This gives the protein CASSHEMAGGAGELFF.